What follows are 28 T cell receptor beta chains derived from one specimen sequenced in a study of graft-versus-host responses after intestinal transplantation. The antigens for these receptors are not known. The assay was immunoSEQ multiplex PCR, and TCRdb's table has in-frame clones only and misses some. The table records tens of thousands of clones, nearly 85% of them present only once. The sample in question was unstimulated CD4+ T cells sorted from spleen or lymph node cells, obtained before transplant. These receptors were collected from a human donor who was the organ donor for an intestinal transplant.

This chain joins TRBV5-1 and TRBJ1-2; D is perhaps TRBD1 (6 bases). Germline CDR1 SGHRS, CDR2 YFSETQ. The CDR3 is 15 residues long. The V end lost 0 bases, the J end lost 8 bases, and 17 bases lay between the germline ends. The CDR3 protein is CASSLEGTARGGYTF. In nucleotides, the CDR3 is TGCGCCAGCAGCTTGGAGGGCACAGCAAGGGGGGGCTACACCTTC.

The chain carries TRBV6-1 and TRBJ1-5; the match to TRBD1 covers 7 bases. Germline V lookup: CDR1 MNHNS, CDR2 SASEGT. This CDR3 has 15 amino acids. After removal of 6 bases from V and 0 bases from J, the junction contained 5 bases not matched to a gene. This chain's CDR3 is CASRGTENSNQPQHF. CDR3 sequence (DNA): TGTGCCAGCAGAGGGACAGAGAATAGCAATCAGCCCCAGCATTTT.

The chain links TRBV6-5 to TRBJ2-3, with a weak D call TRBD2 (5 bases). The germline V gene has CDR1 MNHEY and CDR2 SVGAGI. Deletions cut 4 bases from V and 6 bases from J, with 14 bases between. The CDR3 runs to 14 residues. CDR3 region: CASSSPGDLDTQYF. CDR3 nucleotides: TGTGCCAGCAGTTCTCCCGGGGATCTGGATACGCAGTATTTT.

CDR3 sequence (DNA): TGCAGCGTCCTCGAGCTCCCCGGGACAGGGGGAAACTATGGCTACACCTTC. Protein product: CSVLELPGTGGNYGYTF. This chain connects TRBV29-1 to TRBJ1-2; the match to TRBD1 covers 11 bases. The germline gives CDR1 SQVTM, CDR2 ANQGSEA. The CDR3 runs to 17 residues. V lost 6 bases to trimming and J lost 2 bases; unmatched junction nucleotides: 14.

DNA for the CDR3: TGTGCCAGCAGTTCAGGACAGGGGAACACTGAAGCTTTCTTT. Protein sequence: CASSSGQGNTEAFF. The rearrangement uses TRBV28 and TRBJ1-1, with 8 bases identical to TRBD1. After removal of 4 bases from V and 1 base from J, the junction contained 2 bases not matched to a gene. CDR3 length: 14 residues. From germline, CDR1 is MDHEN and CDR2 SYDVKM.

The rearrangement joins TRBV4-1 to TRBJ1-2; weak D call: TRBD1 (5 bases). There are 15 residues in the CDR3. Trimming took off 5 bases at V and 0 bases at J, with 13 bases between the two ends. Germline loops: CDR1 MGHRA, CDR2 YSYEKL. The CDR3 protein is CASSDTGLTNYGYTF. The CDR3 DNA is TGCGCCAGCAGCGACACAGGTCTCACTAACTATGGCTACACCTTC.

The J gene is TRBJ2-1, the V gene TRBV14; 10 bases agree with TRBD2. After removal of 1 base from V and 4 bases from J, the junction contained 1 base not matched to a gene. This CDR3 has 15 residues. The germline V gene has CDR1 SGHDN and CDR2 FVKESK. The CDR3 coding sequence is TGTGCCAGCAGCCAAGTAGCGGGGGGATACAATGAGCAGTTCTTC. It codes for CASSQVAGGYNEQFF.

The chain combines TRBV5-1 with TRBJ1-1; D unresolved. Germline CDR1 and CDR2: SGHRS and YFSETQ. V shed 0 bases and J shed 0 bases, with 6 bases lying between them. This CDR3 contains 14 residues. The CDR3 region has the DNA TGCGCCAGCAGCTTGGACACCGTGAACACTGAAGCTTTCTTT. Its protein is CASSLDTVNTEAFF.

This chain joins TRBV6-6 and TRBJ1-5; maybe TRBD1 (6 bases). Trimming stripped 0 bases from V and 4 bases from J, with 13 bases between. This CDR3 has 16 residues. Germline CDR1 reads MNHNY; CDR2 reads SVGAGI (reference sequence). CDR3 in amino acids: CASSYSQGTGNQPQHF. CDR3 nucleotides: TGTGCCAGCAGTTACTCGCAGGGAACAGGGAATCAGCCCCAGCATTTT.

This chain joins TRBV5-4 and TRBJ1-6; tentatively, D is TRBD1 (5 bases). V gave up 3 bases and J gave up 7 bases, with 11 bases separating them. The CDR3 sequence is 14 residues long. Germline V gene sequence: CDR1 SGHNT, CDR2 YYREEE (reference sequence). In nucleotides, the CDR3 is TGTGCCAGCAGCTACCCAGGGAAGAATTCACCCCTCCACTTT. As protein: CASSYPGKNSPLHF.

V gene TRBV28 combines with J gene TRBJ1-5; TRBD1 matches 7 bases. The length of the CDR3 is 18 residues. The germline V gene encodes CDR1 MDHEN and CDR2 SYDVKM. With V trimmed by 4 bases and J by 0 bases, 12 bases remained unmatched. The CDR3 reads CASSSHRQGAYSNQPQHF. As DNA, the CDR3 is TGTGCCAGCAGTTCCCATAGACAGGGAGCTTATAGCAATCAGCCCCAGCATTTT.

This clone was seen only once. The chain joins TRBV2 to TRBJ2-1; 10 positions agree with TRBD2. The CDR3 loop spans 15 amino acids. The trim removed 6 bases at V and 5 bases at J, leaving 7 bases unmatched. The germline V gene has CDR1 SNHLY and CDR2 FYNNEI. This CDR3 reads CASRPAGGRDNEQFF. The CDR3 nucleotides read TGTGCCAGCAGGCCAGCGGGGGGGCGGGACAATGAGCAGTTCTTC.

The chain links TRBV7-9 to TRBJ1-5; 7 bases agree with TRBD1. V was clipped by 0 bases and J by 9 bases; unmatched bases: 5. Germline values: CDR1 SEHNR, CDR2 FQNEAQ (reference sequence). The CDR3 covers 14 residues. The CDR3 coding sequence is TGTGCCAGCAGCTTAGCAGGGGCAGGGGGGCCCCAGCATTTT. Translating it yields CASSLAGAGGPQHF.

V is TRBV7-2 and J is TRBJ1-1; possible D gene TRBD1, 5 bases. CDR1 and CDR2 (germline): SGHTA, FQGNSA. V was pared by 5 bases and J by 3 bases, with 10 bases between. This CDR3 has 13 amino acids. The CDR3 spells CASSQGRDTEAFF. The CDR3 nucleotides are TGTGCCAGCAGCCAGGGCAGGGACACTGAAGCTTTCTTT. Complete variable domain (other parts from reference TRBV7-2 and TRBJ1-1): GAGVSQSPSNKVTEKGKDVELRCDPISGHTALYWYRQSLGQGLEFLIYFQGNSAPDKSGLPSDRFSAERTGGSVSTLTIQRTQQEDSAVYLCASSQGRDTEAFFGQGTRLTVV.

The rearrangement links TRBV7-3 to TRBJ2-2; TRBD1 matches 7 bases. V trimming: 5 bases; J trimming: 1 base; junction bases outside the gene matches: 7. CDR1 and CDR2 from the germline V gene are SGHTA and FQGTGA. The CDR3 length is 16 residues. The CDR3 reads CASSSQSGGNTGELFF. In DNA form, the CDR3 reads TGTGCCAGCAGCAGCCAGTCAGGGGGGAACACCGGGGAGCTGTTTTTT.

In nucleotides, the CDR3 is TGTGCCAGCAGCTCCGGGACAGGGGAAGGCTACACCTTC. This translates into CASSSGTGEGYTF. The chain carries TRBV28 and TRBJ1-2, with 10 nucleotides matching TRBD1. V was clipped by 6 bases and J by 8 bases; unmatched bases: 6. Germline values: CDR1 MDHEN, CDR2 SYDVKM. This CDR3 region has 13 residues.

CDR3 nucleotides: TGCGCCAGCAGCTTGGCCACAGGGGCTGGCAGCACAGATACGCAGTATTTT. This translates into CASSLATGAGSTDTQYF. The chain recombines TRBV5-1 with TRBJ2-3; TRBD1 agrees at 7 bases. The germline V gene has CDR1 SGHRS and CDR2 YFSETQ. The V segment lost 0 bases and the J segment 0 bases; nucleotides outside the gene matches: 7. This CDR3 is 17 amino acids long.

This chain connects TRBV27 to TRBJ2-2, with D tentatively TRBD1 (5 bases). The CDR3 runs 15 residues. Germline CDR1 is MNHEY and CDR2 is SMNVEV (reference sequence). V lost 2 bases to trimming and J lost 1 base, with 8 bases between them. The chain's CDR3 is CASSLNRMNTGELFF. The CDR3 coding sequence is TGTGCCAGCAGTTTAAACAGGATGAACACCGGGGAGCTGTTTTTT.

J is TRBJ2-5 and V is TRBV5-4; a weak D match, TRBD1 (6 bases). The germline CDR1 and CDR2 sequences are SGHNT and YYREEE (reference sequence). The CDR3 covers 15 residues. Trimming stripped 0 bases from V and 4 bases from J, with 13 bases between. The CDR3 coding sequence is TGTGCCAGCAGCTTGGGACAGGTGCTTAGAGAGACCCAGTACTTC. It is translated as CASSLGQVLRETQYF.

The V call is TRBV28, the J call TRBJ2-5; no clear D gene. Trimming left V 5 bases short and J 3 bases short, with 4 bases between. Germline V gives CDR1 MDHEN, CDR2 SYDVKM. The CDR3 extends over 11 amino acids. CDR3 loop: CASSEEETQYF. The CDR3 DNA sequence: TGTGCCAGCAGTGAGGAAGAGACCCAGTACTTC.

This chain connects TRBV5-6 to TRBJ2-1; no clear D gene. The CDR3 spans 13 residues. Trimming pared 1 base from V and 9 bases from J, leaving 11 bases between. Germline loops: CDR1 SGHDT, CDR2 YYEEEE. The CDR3 sequence is CASSLRPGSEQFF. CDR3 nucleotide sequence: TGTGCCAGCAGCTTGCGCCCGGGTAGTGAGCAGTTCTTC.

This sequence joins TRBV15 and TRBJ2-1, with D possibly matching TRBD1 (7 bases). CDR1 is LNHNV and CDR2 is YYDKDF in the germline V gene (reference sequence). The CDR3 covers 19 residues. V lost 3 bases and J lost 4, with 25 bases in between. CDR3 loop: CATSSLGTAVGGGYNEQFF. The CDR3 coding sequence is TGTGCCACCAGCAGTCTCGGGACAGCAGTGGGGGGCGGATACAATGAGCAGTTCTTC.

This chain joins TRBV5-1 and TRBJ2-5; TRBD1 matches 11 bases. This CDR3 is 16 amino acids long. V dropped 1 base and J dropped 4; count of bases not matched to a gene: 6. Germline CDR1 and CDR2: SGHRS and YFSETQ. Written as DNA, the CDR3 is TGCGCCAGCAGCTTGCTCGGACAGGGGGCGGGAGAGACCCAGTACTTC. Translating gives CASSLLGQGAGETQYF.

The chain has TRBV2 and TRBJ1-1; D is unclear. This CDR3 is 14 amino acids long. CDR1 and CDR2 (germline): SNHLY, FYNNEI. Trimming left V 7 bases short and J 4 bases short, with 16 bases between. CDR3 region: CASITGSEITEAFF. The DNA for the CDR3 is TGTGCCAGCATCACCGGCAGCGAGATCACTGAAGCTTTCTTT.

The chain uses TRBV9 and TRBJ2-2; TRBD1 matches 9 bases. Germline trimming cut 3 bases from V and 5 bases from J; bases unmatched to any gene: 8. This CDR3 spans 16 amino acids. CDR1 and CDR2 (germline): SGDLS, YYNGEE. CDR3: CASSGPDRGWTGELFF. In DNA, the CDR3 is TGTGCCAGCAGCGGACCGGACAGGGGTTGGACCGGGGAGCTGTTTTTT.

The chain employs TRBV27 and TRBJ2-2; D is ambiguous. V was pared by 5 bases and J by 4 bases, with 11 bases between. The CDR3 is 14 amino acids. CDR1 is MNHEY and CDR2 is SMNVEV in the germline V gene (reference sequence). DNA of the CDR3: TGTGCCAGCAGTCCCACGGTTATCACCGGGGAGCTGTTTTTT. It specifies CASSPTVITGELFF.

This chain uses TRBV5-6 with TRBJ1-1; TRBD1 matches 7 bases. The CDR3 is 13 residues long. V lost 4 bases to trimming and J lost 4 bases; unmatched junction nucleotides: 4. Germline V gene sequence: CDR1 SGHDT, CDR2 YYEEEE. The CDR3 region has the DNA TGTGCCAGCAGCCTGCAGGGGGGCACTGAAGCTTTCTTT. Amino acids: CASSLQGGTEAFF.

The chain links TRBV6-1 to TRBJ1-2; 7 nucleotides align to TRBD1. Germline V gene data show CDR1 as MNHNS and CDR2 as SASEGT. The CDR3 length is 15 residues. The V segment lost 4 bases and the J segment 0 bases; nucleotides outside the gene matches: 5. The CDR3 region is CASSGPGTANYGYTF. The CDR3 coding sequence is TGTGCCAGCAGTGGCCCCGGGACAGCTAACTATGGCTACACCTTC.